Each of the 27 T cell receptor beta chains below was sequenced from the same sample in a study of molecular identifiers for immune sequencing clone quantification. One entry per CDR3 protein, called by TCRdb with MiXCR from the PCR reads. Seen here are over 550,000 distinct CDR3 sequences, 25% observed once, and the top ten hold about 0.84%. Sequencing input: naive CD8+ T cells from blood, with Jurkat cell RNA spiked in. The subset is: FACS-sorted CD8+CD4-CCR7+CD45RA+ naive T cells. These TCRs come from a human donor in good health. Some libraries in this study had Jurkat cell RNA spiked in.

This clonotype was counted between two and nine times. V and J are TRBV2 and TRBJ2-5, with D perhaps being TRBD1 or TRBD2 (5 bases each). Trimming shortened V by 6 bases and J by 2 bases, and 10 bases separated the two germline ends. Germline CDR1 and CDR2: SNHLY and FYNNEI. The length of the CDR3 is 13 residues. The CDR3, as DNA: TGTGCCAGCAGAGGATGGGGGCAAGAGACCCAGTACTTC. It is translated as CASRGWGQETQYF.

There are many counts of this clonotype. The CDR3 protein is CASSQGTTQYF. As DNA, the CDR3 is TGTGCCAGCAGCCAAGGTACTACGCAGTATTTT. The rearrangement links TRBV4-2 to TRBJ2-3; no clear D. The CDR3 extends over 11 amino acids. V was cut by 1 base and J by 8 bases, with 4 bases left in between. Germline lookup yields CDR1 LGHNA and CDR2 YNFKEQ.

On this clonotype itself: At one boundary the junction diverges from the germline segment, which might be a read error. The rearrangement joins TRBV20-1 to TRBJ2-7; a possible D gene is TRBD2 (5 bases). The CDR3 has 14 residues. The V gene's germline CDR1 is DFQATT and CDR2 SNEGSKA (reference sequence). CDR3 residues: CSARTKDYRYAQYF. The CDR3 DNA follows: TGCAGTGCTAGAACCAAAGACTACCGCTACGCGCAGTACTTC.

This clonotype came up a few times. This chain joins TRBV29-1 and TRBJ2-6; weak D call: TRBD1 (6 bases). Germline lookup yields CDR1 SQVTM and CDR2 ANQGSEA. Trimming removed 7 bases at V and 1 base at J, with 14 bases between. The CDR3 covers 15 residues. CDR3 DNA sequence: TGCAGCGCCTTTGAAGGACAGTCTGGGGCCAACGTCCTGACTTTC. It codes for CSAFEGQSGANVLTF. The variable domain in full, with the rest retrieved from reference TRBV29-1 and TRBJ2-6, is SAVISQKPSRDICQRGTSLTIQCQVDSQVTMMFWYRQQPGQSLTLIATANQGSEATYESGFVIDKFPISRPNLTFSTLTVSNMSPEDSSIYLCSAFEGQSGANVLTFGAGSRLTVL.

The genes are TRBV7-9 and TRBJ2-7; D uncertain. V was cut by 1 base and J by 1 base, with 14 bases left in between. This CDR3 has 16 residues. Germline CDR1 is SEHNR and CDR2 is FQNEAQ (reference sequence). CDR3 region: CASSLDAQSFSYEQYF. Written as DNA, the CDR3 is TGTGCCAGCAGCTTAGACGCACAATCCTTTTCCTACGAGCAGTACTTC.

Concerning this clonotype itself: The conserved closing phenylalanine or tryptophan is absent in this CDR3, likely reflecting a read error. This chain connects TRBV11-2 to TRBJ2-5, with D possibly being TRBD1 or TRBD2 (6 bases each). Germline-derived CDR1 and CDR2 are SGHAT and FQNNGV. The CDR3 has 15 amino acids. V lost 1 base to trimming and J lost 5 bases, with 14 bases between them. Here the CDR3 DNA reads TGTGCCAGCAGCTTAGGAACGGGGGCCGGGGAGACCCAGTACCTC. Translated, it gives CASSLGTGAGETQYL.

V usage is TRBV11-2 and J usage is TRBJ1-2; the D gene is possibly TRBD1 (5 bases). The ends were cut back, 6 bases at V and 4 bases at J, with 15 bases in the middle. The CDR3 has 14 residues. Germline-derived CDR1 and CDR2 are SGHAT and FQNNGV. CDR3 loop: CASSSRGDGYGYTF. In DNA form, the CDR3 reads TGTGCCAGCAGTTCCCGTGGGGACGGCTATGGCTACACCTTC.

This clonotype was detected ten times or more. CDR3: CASSIGQTTDTQYF. The CDR3 bases are TGTGCCAGTAGTATAGGTCAGACCACAGATACGCAGTATTTT. The chain recombines TRBV19 with TRBJ2-3; no clear D gene. With 1 base removed from V and 2 bases from J, the gap between germline ends came to 7 bases. CDR1 and CDR2 from the germline V gene are LNHDA and SQIVND (reference sequence). This CDR3 spans 14 amino acids.

The CDR3 DNA follows: TGTGCCCCCGCGGGGGTGCAGTACTTC. This codes for CAPAGVQYF. The chain uses TRBV10-3 and TRBJ2-7; TRBD2 matches at 7 bases. The CDR3 sequence is 9 residues long. CDR1 is ENHRY, CDR2 SYGVKD, per germline. V trimming: 11 bases; J trimming: 9 bases; junction bases outside the gene matches: 4.

A few counts support this clonotype. The chain employs TRBV4-1 and TRBJ2-1; D not resolved. V was pared by 1 base and J by 2 bases, with 9 bases between. There are 15 residues in the CDR3. CDR1 and CDR2 from the germline V gene are MGHRA and YSYEKL. In DNA form, the CDR3 reads TGCGCCAGCAGCCAAGGTGGTAACCCCTACAATGAGCAGTTCTTC. Protein sequence: CASSQGGNPYNEQFF.

The rearrangement uses TRBV20-1 and TRBJ1-6; D not certain. Germline V CDR1 and CDR2: DFQATT, SNEGSKA (reference sequence). Trimming left V 6 bases short and J 9 bases short, with 12 bases between. The CDR3 length is 12 residues. CDR3 amino acids: CSADGEGSPLHF. The CDR3 DNA follows: TGCAGTGCCGACGGGGAGGGTTCACCCCTCCACTTT.

This clonotype was seen repeatedly, ten times or more. The chain joins TRBV2 to TRBJ2-7; TRBD2 is a possible D gene (5 bases). The CDR3 runs to 15 residues. Per the germline V gene, CDR1 is SNHLY and CDR2 is FYNNEI. V lost 2 bases and J lost 3, with 14 bases in between. CDR3 DNA sequence: TGTGCCAGCAGTGAAAGGGCCCTGGGGAGCTACGAGCAGTACTTC. Its translation is CASSERALGSYEQYF.

Many counts were recorded for this clonotype. V gene TRBV27 combines with J gene TRBJ2-7, with D tentatively TRBD2 (5 bases). This CDR3 is 14 amino acids long. Trimming stripped 6 bases from V and 7 bases from J, with 19 bases between. The germline V gene encodes CDR1 MNHEY and CDR2 SMNVEV (reference sequence). The CDR3 DNA reads as TGTGCCAGCAGCCAAAGTGGCCTAGCCGAGGAGCAGTACTTC. Its protein product is CASSQSGLAEEQYF.

This clonotype showed up many times. The chain combines TRBV12-3 or TRBV12-4 with TRBJ2-1, with D unresolved. V gave up 5 bases and J gave up 12 bases, with 17 bases separating them. The CDR3 extends over 13 amino acids. The CDR3 sequence is CASSPPTESGQFF. For the CDR3, the DNA is TGTGCCAGCAGTCCCCCGACGGAATCCGGGCAGTTCTTC.

The chain is built from TRBV2 and TRBJ1-1; D not resolved. Trimming removed 2 bases at V and 1 base at J, with 8 bases between. The CDR3 totals 14 residues. Germline V lookup: CDR1 SNHLY, CDR2 FYNNEI. In nucleotides, the CDR3 is TGTGCCAGCAGTGAATTTCCCGGGAACACTGAAGCTTTCTTT. It translates to CASSEFPGNTEAFF.

As concerns this clonotype: Since a much larger clone is just one base distant, this may be a read error. The CDR3 sequence is CASSKDSPPGANVLTF. CDR3 nucleotide sequence: TGTGCCAGTAGTAAAGATAGCCCTCCTGGGGCCAACGTCCTGACTTTC. The chain joins TRBV19 to TRBJ2-6; D uncertain. The V end lost 4 bases, the J end lost 2 bases, and 12 bases lay between the germline ends. The germline V gene encodes CDR1 LNHDA and CDR2 SQIVND (reference sequence). The CDR3 totals 16 residues.

This clonotype has a count of ten or more. This chain connects TRBV4-3 to TRBJ2-7, with TRBD1 identical over 8 bases. The CDR3 loop spans 15 amino acids. The germline CDR1 and CDR2 sequences are LGHNA and YSLEER. J lost 6 bases, V lost 1 base, and 8 bases had no gene match. The CDR3 sequence: CASSQVPGQGAEQYF. The DNA of the CDR3 is TGCGCCAGCAGCCAAGTCCCAGGACAGGGTGCCGAGCAGTACTTC.

This clonotype was seen ten or more times. This chain connects TRBV4-3 to TRBJ1-1; TRBD1 might be the D (6 bases). V was shortened by 0 bases and J by 4 bases, with 12 bases between the two germline ends. The V gene's germline CDR1 is LGHNA and CDR2 YSLEER. CDR3 length: 15 amino acids. CDR3 protein: CASSQDYRVSTEAFF. The CDR3 DNA sequence: TGCGCCAGCAGCCAAGACTACAGGGTTTCCACTGAAGCTTTCTTT.

The chain links TRBV3-1 to TRBJ2-1; tentative D call: TRBD2 (7 bases). The CDR3 is made up of 16 amino acids. Trimming removed 4 bases at V and 7 bases at J, with 20 bases between. In germline, CDR1 is LGHDT, CDR2 YNNKEL (reference sequence). The chain's CDR3 is CASSPAQGGGLNEQFF. CDR3 bases: TGTGCCAGCAGCCCCGCGCAGGGAGGGGGTTTAAATGAGCAGTTCTTC.

This clonotype was picked up a small number of times. CDR3 bases: TGTGCCGGGGACACCAGATTGGTGACTGAAGCTTTCTTT. This gives the protein CAGDTRLVTEAFF. The V and J genes are TRBV19 and TRBJ1-1; tentatively, D is TRBD1 (6 bases). The CDR3 spans 13 residues. Trimming removed 11 bases at V and 5 bases at J, with 18 bases between. Germline V gene sequence: CDR1 LNHDA, CDR2 SQIVND (reference sequence). The full variable domain, with the rest looked up from reference TRBV19 and TRBJ1-1, is DGGITQSPKYLFRKEGQNVTLSCEQNLNHDAMYWYRQDPGQGLRLIYYSQIVNDFQKGDIAEGYSVSREKKESFPLTVTSAQKNPTAFYLCAGDTRLVTEAFFGQGTRLTVV.

This clonotype came up a few times. This may arise from a read error, as a much more abundant clone is one base away. The chain is built from TRBV2 and TRBJ2-3, with 9 bases identical to TRBD2. The CDR3 runs 15 residues. Germline CDR1 and CDR2: SNHLY and FYNNEI. V lost 5 bases to trimming and J lost 0 bases; unmatched junction nucleotides: 3. Here the CDR3 DNA reads TGTGCCAGCAGTTGTCTAGCGGGAAGCACAGATACGCAGTATTTT. Protein sequence: CASSCLAGSTDTQYF. The whole variable domain, filled in from reference TRBV2 and TRBJ2-3, reads EPEVTQTPSHQVTQMGQEVILRCVPISNHLYFYWYRQILGQKVEFLVSFYNNEISEKSEIFDDQFSVERPDGSNFTLKIRSTKLEDSAMYFCASSCLAGSTDTQYFGPGTRLTVL.

The table lists this clonotype with many counts. The J gene is TRBJ2-3, the V gene TRBV12-3 or TRBV12-4, with D possibly being TRBD2 (6 bases). The CDR3 consists of 16 residues. Trimming stripped 3 bases from V and 0 bases from J, with 13 bases between. The CDR3 here is CASSFSSSGSTDTQYF. In DNA form, the CDR3 reads TGTGCCAGCAGTTTTTCTAGTAGCGGTAGCACAGATACGCAGTATTTT.

A note on this clonotype: This may be a read error: a much more frequent sequence differs by one nucleotide. V gene TRBV7-2 combines with J gene TRBJ1-1; D gene uncertain. In germline, CDR1 is SGHTA, CDR2 FQGNSA. The ends were cut back, 1 base at V and 0 bases at J, with 15 bases in the middle. The CDR3 has 17 residues. CDR3 sequence: CASSLGFGGYLNTEAFF. The DNA of the CDR3 is TGTGCCAGCAGCTTAGGGTTCGGTGGATATTTGAACACTGAAGCTTTCTTT.

This clonotype turned up a few times. The chain combines TRBV28 with TRBJ2-7; TRBD1 might be the D (5 bases). The ends were cut back, 4 bases at V and 2 bases at J, with 12 bases in the middle. This CDR3 has 14 amino acids. Germline V gene data show CDR1 as MDHEN and CDR2 as SYDVKM. Here the CDR3 reads CASSSRVRTYEQYF. The CDR3 DNA follows: TGTGCCAGCAGTTCCAGGGTGAGGACCTACGAGCAGTACTTC. Variable domain in full (rest from reference TRBV28 and TRBJ2-7): DVKVTQSSRYLVKRTGEKVFLECVQDMDHENMFWYRQDPGLGLRLIYFSYDVKMKEKGDIPEGYSVSREKKERFSLILESASTNQTSMYLCASSSRVRTYEQYFGPGTRLTVT.

The rearrangement links TRBV19 to TRBJ2-7; 7 positions match TRBD1. Germline CDR1 is LNHDA and CDR2 is SQIVND (reference sequence). CDR3 length equals 14 residues. Trimming cost V 4 bases and J 3 bases; bases outside gene matches: 6. CDR3 nucleotide sequence: TGTGCCAGTAGTACTCGGACAGGTATCTACGAGCAGTACTTC. Its translation: CASSTRTGIYEQYF.

The table lists this clonotype with a few counts. The V gene is TRBV15, the J gene TRBJ2-7, with D possibly being TRBD1 or TRBD2 (6 bases each). The germline V gene has CDR1 LNHNV and CDR2 YYDKDF (reference sequence). The germline V and J ends were trimmed by 3 bases and 5 bases, with 14 bases remaining between them. The CDR3 totals 14 residues. The CDR3 protein is CATSSRGTQHEQYF. CDR3 nucleotides: TGTGCCACCAGCAGTCGCGGGACACAACACGAGCAGTACTTC.

This clonotype has more than one count but fewer than ten. This chain uses TRBV30 with TRBJ1-1, with no clear D. The CDR3 sequence is 13 residues long. Germline CDR1 reads GTSNPN; CDR2 reads SVGIG (reference sequence). V shed 1 base and J shed 6 bases, with 12 bases lying between them. The CDR3 loop reads CAWSAGPAAEAFF. CDR3 sequence (DNA): TGTGCCTGGAGTGCTGGGCCTGCGGCTGAAGCTTTCTTT. The full variable domain, rest sourced from reference TRBV30 and TRBJ1-1, is SQTIHQWPATLVQPVGSPLSLECTVEGTSNPNLYWYRQAAGRGLQLLFYSVGIGQISSEVPQNLSASRPQDRQFILSSKKLLLSDSGFYLCAWSAGPAAEAFFGQGTRLTVV.